The 9 T cell receptor beta chains given below trace back to one sample, sequenced in a study of cytomegalovirus exposure and HLA in healthy donors. PCR employed 60 Vbeta and 13 Jbeta primers. Profiled with immunoSEQ multiplex PCR; TCRdb holds only in-frame clones, not every one. In the table there are some 250,000 clones, about four fifths of which are singletons. Sequences were obtained from PBMCs. The receptors were gathered from a woman in her thirties or forties in good health and CMV-seropositive.

The chain links TRBV7-8 to TRBJ2-7; D perhaps matches TRBD1 (5 bases). Deletions cut 3 bases from V and 0 bases from J, with 12 bases between. The CDR3 sequence is 15 residues long. Germline CDR1 and CDR2: SGHVS and FQNEAQ. The chain's CDR3 is CASSFGRAPSYEQYF. In nucleotides, the CDR3 is TGTGCCAGCAGCTTCGGCAGGGCCCCCTCCTACGAGCAGTACTTC.

This CDR3 is CASSLVGTYNEQFF. CDR3 nucleotides: TGCGCCAGCAGCTTGGTCGGGACCTACAATGAGCAGTTCTTC. This chain links TRBV5-1 with TRBJ2-1; TRBD2 might be the D (5 bases). The CDR3 extends over 14 amino acids. Deletions cut 0 bases from V and 2 bases from J, with 6 bases between. Germline assignment: CDR1 SGHRS and CDR2 YFSETQ.

The gene calls are TRBV4-2 and TRBJ2-4, with 16 bases that match TRBD2. The CDR3 loop spans 17 amino acids. The V gene's germline CDR1 is LGHNA and CDR2 YNFKEQ. The J segment lost 7 bases and the V segment lost 4 bases, leaving 7 bases of the junction unmatched. In nucleotides, the CDR3 is TGTGCCAGCAGCCTTGGGACTAGCGGGGGGGCGGGTAACATTCAGTACTTC. This gives the protein CASSLGTSGGAGNIQYF.

The J gene is TRBJ1-1, the V gene TRBV29-1, with D hard to call. The length of the CDR3 is 11 residues. Germline CDR1 and CDR2: SQVTM and ANQGSEA. V lost 3 bases, J lost 11 bases, and 13 bases lay in between. CDR3 loop: CSVDSPGAAFF. CDR3 sequence (DNA): TGCAGCGTTGACAGTCCCGGAGCGGCTTTCTTT.

The chain combines TRBV9 with TRBJ1-2; D gene unclear. This CDR3 region has 18 residues. Trimming took 5 bases from V and 6 from J, leaving 29 bases between them. Germline assignment: CDR1 SGDLS and CDR2 YYNGEE. CDR3 bases: TGTGCCAGCAGTGACCACGTAGAGGTCAGGTCGGCGGGGAATGGCTACACCTTC. This translates into CASSDHVEVRSAGNGYTF.

The V gene is TRBV18, the J gene TRBJ1-2; D is perhaps TRBD1 (5 bases). The CDR3 covers 15 residues. Trimming pared 2 bases from V and 0 bases from J, leaving 10 bases between. The germline V gene encodes CDR1 KGHSH and CDR2 LQKENI. DNA of the CDR3: TGTGCCAGCTCACCATCCCCAGGGCCTAACTATGGCTACACCTTC. This encodes CASSPSPGPNYGYTF.

CDR3 bases: TGTGCCAGCAGCTCGGCCCGGGACAGGGGGCGATATGGCAATCAGCCCCAGCATTTT. Amino acids: CASSSARDRGRYGNQPQHF. The chain uses TRBV5-6 and TRBJ1-5; 12 bases line up with TRBD1. This CDR3 has 19 amino acids. The junction had 12 bases not matched to a gene; V was cut back by 3 bases and J by 2 bases. Germline assignment: CDR1 SGHDT and CDR2 YYEEEE.

This clone was recorded once. V usage is TRBV7-2 and J usage is TRBJ1-5, with D unresolved. The V and J ends lost 5 bases and 4 bases respectively, with 15 bases between them. The CDR3 is 15 amino acids. Germline CDR1 reads SGHTA; CDR2 reads FQGNSA. For the CDR3, the DNA is TGTGCCAGCAGCCGACGAGGGAATATGAATCAGCCCCAGCATTTT. Its protein is CASSRRGNMNQPQHF.

This clone was recorded only once. This chain joins TRBV5-1 and TRBJ2-5, with 8 bases identical to TRBD2. The J call is doubtful: the DNA matches TRBJ2-7 better. CDR1 and CDR2 (germline): SGHRS, YFSETQ. The CDR3 sequence is 14 residues long. CDR3 coding DNA: TGCGCCAGCAGCTTTAGCGGGGTCCTCTACGAGCAGTACTTC. Translated, it gives CASSFSGVLYEQYF.